What follows are 10 T cell receptor beta chains derived from one specimen sequenced in a study of shared clonotypes between healthy human individuals. Sequenced by immunoSEQ multiplex PCR; TCRdb stores in-frame clones only, minus some. The data contain roughly 1,100,000 clones, roughly 80% of them singletons. The sample comprised memory CD4+ T cells sorted from blood. Subset noted: CD45RA-negative fraction. Receptor source: a man in his late teens or twenties in good health.

This chain connects TRBV7-9 to TRBJ2-4, with 7 bases lining up with TRBD2. Germline CDR1 reads SEHNR; CDR2 reads FQNEAQ (reference sequence). The CDR3 runs to 14 residues. V gave up 11 bases and J gave up 0 bases; unmatched junction bases: 7. The CDR3 here is CAGAPGGAKNIQYF. CDR3 in DNA: TGTGCCGGGGCACCGGGGGGAGCCAAAAACATTCAGTACTTC.

As regards this clone: The sample contains more than one DNA sequence encoding this CDR3. This chain joins TRBV6-5 and TRBJ2-7; a possible D gene is TRBD2 (5 bases). CDR3 length: 14 residues. CDR1 and CDR2 from the germline V gene are MNHEY and SVGAGI. V shed 2 bases and J shed 0 bases, with 8 bases lying between them. The chain's CDR3 is CASSYAGNSYEQYF. DNA for the CDR3: TGTGCCAGCAGTTACGCCGGGAACTCCTACGAGCAGTACTTC.

CDR3 residues: CASRENYEQYF. The CDR3 DNA reads TGTGCCAGCAGGGAGAATTACGAGCAGTACTTC. V gene TRBV6-5 combines with J gene TRBJ2-5; D unclear. The J call may be mistaken, given a closer DNA end match to TRBJ2-7. Per germline, CDR1 MNHEY and CDR2 SVGAGI. This CDR3 region has 11 residues.

The J gene is TRBJ2-5, the V gene TRBV6-5; unclear D gene. Trimming took off 2 bases at V and 0 bases at J, with 13 bases between the two ends. CDR1 and CDR2 (germline): MNHEY, SVGAGI. The length of the CDR3 is 16 residues. Written as DNA, the CDR3 is TGTGCCAGCAGTTACCGCAGAGTCCGGAACCAAGAGACCCAGTACTTC. Its translation is CASSYRRVRNQETQYF.

This CDR3 reads CASSIPQTYTGELFF. The DNA of the CDR3 is TGTGCCAGTAGTATACCACAGACCTACACCGGGGAGCTGTTTTTT. The V gene is TRBV19, the J gene TRBJ2-2; D call uncertain. The V gene lost 2 bases and the J gene lost 3 bases, with 10 bases spanning the gap. Germline CDR1 and CDR2: LNHDA and SQIVND (reference sequence). The CDR3 totals 15 residues.

The chain recombines TRBV5-6 with TRBJ1-2; a weak D match, TRBD1 (5 bases). CDR1 is SGHDT and CDR2 is YYEEEE in the germline V gene. V dropped 5 bases and J dropped 3 bases, with 11 bases sitting between them. This CDR3 is built from 13 residues. CDR3 sequence reads: CASRSEGDYGYTF. Here the CDR3 DNA reads TGTGCCAGCAGATCTGAAGGGGACTATGGCTACACCTTC.

The V and J genes are TRBV4-1 and TRBJ1-3, with D unclear. The germline V gene has CDR1 MGHRA and CDR2 YSYEKL. The CDR3 consists of 16 residues. V was shortened by 4 bases and J by 2 bases, with 15 bases between the two germline ends. The CDR3 nucleotides are TGCGCCAGCAGCCTCGGGGTAACCTTTGCTGGAAACACCATATATTTT. Amino acids: CASSLGVTFAGNTIYF.

This clone has only a few counts. The rearrangement links TRBV30 to TRBJ1-2, with D possibly being TRBD1 (6 bases). CDR3 length: 13 residues. V was cut by 1 base and J by 7 bases, with 13 bases left in between. The germline V gene has CDR1 GTSNPN and CDR2 SVGIG (reference sequence). The CDR3 nucleotides are TGTGCCTGGAGTGCCCAGGGGTCTCCTGGCTACACCTTC. This gives the protein CAWSAQGSPGYTF. The entire variable domain, with the rest obtained from reference TRBV30 and TRBJ1-2, is as follows: SQTIHQWPATLVQPVGSPLSLECTVEGTSNPNLYWYRQAAGRGLQLLFYSVGIGQISSEVPQNLSASRPQDRQFILSSKKLLLSDSGFYLCAWSAQGSPGYTFGSGTRLTVV.

The chain combines TRBV9 with TRBJ2-3, with 7 bases fitting TRBD2. J gave up 2 bases and V 0 bases, and 6 bases lay outside the gene matches. This CDR3 has 16 amino acids. Germline CDR1 and CDR2: SGDLS and YYNGEE. CDR3 DNA: TGTGCCAGCAGCGTAGACCCTAGCGGAATCACAGATACGCAGTATTTT. Protein sequence: CASSVDPSGITDTQYF.

The genes are TRBV9 and TRBJ2-5, with unresolved D. The CDR3 sequence is 14 residues long. Germline CDR1 SGDLS, CDR2 YYNGEE. The V gene lost 3 bases and the J gene lost 4 bases, with 13 bases spanning the gap. For the CDR3, the DNA is TGTGCCAGCAGCGGTAGCCTTTCGGGAGAGACCCAGTACTTC. It encodes CASSGSLSGETQYF.